Sequencing of this T cell receptor beta chain was carried out in a study of Ad26.COV2.S vaccination and SARS-CoV-2 variants. General observations from the study: Responses of T cells in total may have been underestimated by the TCR breadth and depth analyses. It was found that vaccine and placebo recipients had similar non-spike TCR breadth.

With regard to this clone: Its antigen remains unknown.

V dropped 0 bases and J dropped 2 bases, with 14 bases sitting between them. The germline gives CDR1 LNHNV, CDR2 YYDKDF (reference sequence). The CDR3 sequence is 16 residues long. Regarding treatment: about 20 received Ad26.COV2.S at low or high dose, single or two shots; roughly five received placebo; per-sample allocation not given. After the first vaccine or placebo injection, samples were drawn on day 63. The table came from immunoSEQ multiplex PCR; TCRdb's copy has only in-frame clones and leaves some out. The sample lists approximately 480,000 clones, around nine tenths seen once, with about 13% in the top ten.

This chain joins TRBV15 and TRBJ2-7, with D tentatively TRBD2 (6 bases). The receptor was isolated from a person between 18 and 65 years old who received the Ad26.COV2.S COVID-19 vaccine or a placebo. The starting material was peripheral blood, obtained in a trial of Ad26.COV2.S vaccine versus placebo. The CDR3 nucleotides are TGTGCCACCAGCAGAGATAGTGCCGCGGGGACCTACGAGCAGTACTTC. The encoded protein is CATSRDSAAGTYEQYF.